Following are 27 T cell receptor beta chains from one sample sequenced in a study of CD8+ T cells in alopecia areata. After isolation, RNA underwent reverse transcription to generate cDNA as the sequencing template. Assay used: immunoSEQ multiplex PCR; TCRdb lists only in-frame clones, some missing. The table shows about 150,000 clones, with roughly two thirds occurring only once. Treatment in this sample: oral pan-JAK inhibitor, 5-10 mg twice daily. The sample here was CD4+ T cells sorted from blood, taken at week 4, from a patient treated with tofacitinib. The source is a human donor with alopecia areata.

V and J are TRBV30 and TRBJ1-1; D call uncertain. Looked up from germline, CDR1 is GTSNPN and CDR2 is SVGIG (reference sequence). Trimming cost V 0 bases and J 9 bases, with 5 bases left between them. CDR3 length equals 10 residues. This CDR3 reads CAWSVVQAFF. DNA for the CDR3: TGTGCCTGGAGTGTAGTCCAAGCTTTCTTT.

The chain links TRBV25-1 to TRBJ2-7; tentatively, D is TRBD2 (7 bases). There are 15 residues in the CDR3. V dropped 3 bases and J dropped 0 bases, with 12 bases sitting between them. Germline V lookup: CDR1 MGHDK, CDR2 SYGVNS. The CDR3 loop is CASSDPAGASYEQYF. CDR3 nucleotide sequence: TGTGCCAGCAGTGATCCGGCGGGGGCCTCCTACGAGCAGTACTTC.

This clone was observed a few times. The genes are TRBV10-3 and TRBJ2-1, with D possibly matching TRBD1 (5 bases). Trimming stripped 4 bases from V and 7 bases from J, with 8 bases between. The CDR3 spans 12 residues. Germline lookup yields CDR1 ENHRY and CDR2 SYGVKD. The CDR3 spells CAISVQANEQFF. The CDR3 DNA reads TGTGCCATCAGTGTACAGGCGAATGAGCAGTTCTTC.

V usage is TRBV7-9 and J usage is TRBJ1-5; D is ambiguous. Between the trimmed V and J ends, which lost 6 bases and 7 bases, there was a span of 13 bases. This CDR3 comprises 13 residues. CDR1 and CDR2 (germline): SEHNR, FQNEAQ (reference sequence). The CDR3 spells CASSQIGKQPQHF. CDR3 nucleotides: TGTGCCAGCAGTCAGATTGGGAAACAGCCCCAGCATTTT.

This clone appeared a single time. This chain links TRBV29-1 with TRBJ2-5; no reliable D call. Germline V gene data show CDR1 as SQVTM and CDR2 as ANQGSEA. There are 13 residues in the CDR3. V gave up 2 bases and J gave up 5 bases, with 12 bases separating them. CDR3: CSVETVVGETQYF. CDR3 sequence (DNA): TGCAGCGTTGAAACGGTGGTGGGGGAGACCCAGTACTTC.

A few counts support this clone. The CDR3 sequence: CASSLRRGSEAFF. The CDR3 DNA follows: TGTGCCAGCAGCCTACGCCGGGGCAGCGAAGCTTTCTTT. The rearrangement uses TRBV7-3 and TRBJ1-1; possible D gene TRBD1, 5 bases. This CDR3 region has 13 residues. Per germline, CDR1 SGHTA and CDR2 FQGTGA. The germline V and J ends were trimmed by 5 bases and 8 bases, with 15 bases remaining between them.

The V call is TRBV29-1, the J call TRBJ2-7; D is uncertain. V shed 4 bases and J shed 4 bases, with 11 bases lying between them. The CDR3 totals 12 residues. Germline assignment: CDR1 SQVTM and CDR2 ANQGSEA. CDR3 loop: CSVGWEGYEQYF. The CDR3 DNA reads TGCAGCGTTGGGTGGGAAGGATACGAGCAGTACTTC.

V and J are TRBV5-1 and TRBJ2-7; 9 nucleotides align to TRBD1. The CDR3 runs to 15 residues. Trimming at V came to 3 bases and at J to 3 bases, leaving 7 bases not matched to a gene. In germline, CDR1 is SGHRS, CDR2 YFSETQ. The CDR3 bases are TGCGCCAGCAGCTACGATCCGGGACAGGGCTACGAGCAGTACTTC. Protein product: CASSYDPGQGYEQYF.

The rearrangement links TRBV5-1 to TRBJ1-2; no clear D. With 2 bases removed from V and 3 bases from J, the gap between germline ends came to 11 bases. Germline CDR1 SGHRS, CDR2 YFSETQ. The CDR3 sequence is 14 residues long. For the CDR3, the DNA is TGCGCCAGCAGCTTCGGTGCCAAGGACTATGGCTACACCTTC. Residues: CASSFGAKDYGYTF.

The J gene is TRBJ1-2, the V gene TRBV29-1, with 8 bases lining up with TRBD1. The CDR3 is 12 amino acids. Trimming at V came to 6 bases and at J to 5 bases, leaving 5 bases not matched to a gene. CDR1 SQVTM and CDR2 ANQGSEA come from the germline V gene. The CDR3: CSVDRDNYGYTF. In nucleotides, the CDR3 is TGCAGCGTGGACAGGGATAATTATGGCTACACCTTC.

This chain links TRBV9 with TRBJ1-6, with D possibly TRBD1 on 5 matching bases. V lost 3 bases, J lost 9 bases, and 16 bases lay in between. The CDR3 has 15 residues. Germline assignment: CDR1 SGDLS and CDR2 YYNGEE. CDR3 amino acids: CASSEDDARGSPLHF. The CDR3, as DNA: TGTGCCAGCAGCGAAGACGACGCGAGGGGTTCACCCCTCCACTTT. Combining the CDR3 with reference TRBV9 and TRBJ1-6 gives the whole variable domain DSGVTQTPKHLITATGQRVTLRCSPRSGDLSVYWYQQSLDQGLQFLIQYYNGEERAKGNILERFSAQQFPDLHSELNLSSLELGDSALYFCASSEDDARGSPLHFGNGTRLTVT.

This clone was counted between two and nine times. V is TRBV29-1 and J is TRBJ2-5; D might be TRBD2 (5 bases). CDR1 and CDR2 from the germline V gene are SQVTM and ANQGSEA. This CDR3 has 13 residues. Trimming removed 7 bases from V and 0 bases from J, with 12 bases in between. The CDR3 DNA reads as TGCAGCGCCGGGGATACGAACCAAGAGACCCAGTACTTC. Translation: CSAGDTNQETQYF. Full variable domain (remainder filled in from reference TRBV29-1 and TRBJ2-5): SAVISQKPSRDICQRGTSLTIQCQVDSQVTMMFWYRQQPGQSLTLIATANQGSEATYESGFVIDKFPISRPNLTFSTLTVSNMSPEDSSIYLCSAGDTNQETQYFGPGTRLLVL.

The V call is TRBV19, the J call TRBJ1-2; a possible D gene is TRBD1 (5 bases). This CDR3 contains 16 residues. The germline gives CDR1 LNHDA, CDR2 SQIVND (reference sequence). V shed 2 bases and J shed 2 bases, with 15 bases lying between them. The CDR3: CASSIKPRRGNYGYTF. The CDR3 region has the DNA TGTGCCAGTAGTATAAAGCCGAGGCGGGGGAACTATGGCTACACCTTC.

This clone appeared a single time. The V and J genes are TRBV7-6 and TRBJ2-1, with a weak D call TRBD2 (6 bases). The CDR3 sequence is 17 residues long. The germline gives CDR1 SGHVS, CDR2 FNYEAQ. V was trimmed by 1 base and J by 4 bases, leaving 17 bases between them. The CDR3 DNA is TGTGCCAGCAGCTTAGGCCTTAGCGGCGCTCTGTACAATGAGCAGTTCTTC. Translation gives CASSLGLSGALYNEQFF.

This clone was detected once. The chain combines TRBV15 with TRBJ1-3; 7 bases are a match to TRBD1. Germline CDR1 reads LNHNV; CDR2 reads YYDKDF (reference sequence). V gave up 2 bases and J gave up 0 bases; unmatched junction bases: 1. The CDR3 is 15 residues long. The CDR3 loop reads CATSRRQGSGNTIYF. The DNA for the CDR3 is TGTGCCACCAGCAGAAGACAGGGCTCTGGAAACACCATATATTTT.

The V gene is TRBV10-3, the J gene TRBJ2-5; D is ambiguous. The CDR3 is 14 residues long. Germline lookup yields CDR1 ENHRY and CDR2 SYGVKD. Trimming stripped 0 bases from V and 4 bases from J, with 9 bases between. The CDR3 DNA follows: TGTGCCATCAGTGAGTCTAGGGTGGGAGAGACCCAGTACTTC. Protein product: CAISESRVGETQYF.

DNA for the CDR3: TGTGCCAGCAGTGATATTGGGGTTGGCACCGGGGAGCTGTTTTTT. As protein: CASSDIGVGTGELFF. The chain recombines TRBV2 with TRBJ2-2; D is unclear. Trimming removed 3 bases from V and 4 bases from J, with 12 bases in between. The CDR3 contains 15 residues. CDR1 is SNHLY, CDR2 FYNNEI, per germline. Full variable domain (remainder filled in from reference TRBV2 and TRBJ2-2): EPEVTQTPSHQVTQMGQEVILRCVPISNHLYFYWYRQILGQKVEFLVSFYNNEISEKSEIFDDQFSVERPDGSNFTLKIRSTKLEDSAMYFCASSDIGVGTGELFFGEGSRLTVL.

J is TRBJ2-3 and V is TRBV6-1; no clear D gene. Germline V gene data show CDR1 as MNHNS and CDR2 as SASEGT. The CDR3 is made up of 14 amino acids. Trimming shortened V by 4 bases and J by 4 bases, and 12 bases separated the two germline ends. The CDR3 nucleotides are TGTGCCAGCAGTGCGGGCTTCGGGTCAGATACGCAGTATTTT. This gives the protein CASSAGFGSDTQYF.

The rearrangement links TRBV7-2 to TRBJ2-1; D is possibly TRBD1 or TRBD2 (6 bases each). The V gene lost 1 base and the J gene lost 10 bases, with 17 bases spanning the gap. Looked up from germline, CDR1 is SGHTA and CDR2 is FQGNSA. CDR3 length: 15 residues. The CDR3 protein is CASSLGRGPGFEQFF. The DNA for the CDR3 is TGTGCCAGCAGCTTAGGACGGGGGCCCGGATTCGAGCAGTTCTTC.

V and J are TRBV5-1 and TRBJ2-5, with D perhaps matching TRBD1 (7 bases). The CDR3 length is 14 residues. Germline CDR1 reads SGHRS; CDR2 reads YFSETQ. V dropped 4 bases and J dropped 4 bases, with 14 bases sitting between them. The CDR3: CASSDYRGGETQYF. CDR3 nucleotides: TGCGCCAGCAGCGACTACAGGGGAGGAGAGACCCAGTACTTC.

The chain has TRBV4-1 and TRBJ2-3; D is possibly TRBD2 (6 bases). V lost 5 bases, J lost 5 bases, and 20 bases lay in between. This CDR3 has 16 residues. CDR1 and CDR2 from the germline V gene are MGHRA and YSYEKL. The CDR3 DNA is TGCGCCAGCAGCTCCCAGCGGGCCTCCCGGGGAGATACGCAGTATTTT. As protein: CASSSQRASRGDTQYF.

The table lists this clone with a few counts. The gene calls are TRBV29-1 and TRBJ1-1; 9 bases are a match to TRBD1. Germline V gene sequence: CDR1 SQVTM, CDR2 ANQGSEA. V lost 6 bases, J lost 6 bases, and 5 bases stayed unmatched. The CDR3 loop spans 12 amino acids. CDR3 sequence (DNA): TGCAGCGTCTTCAGACAGGGGGCTGAAGCTTTCTTT. It specifies CSVFRQGAEAFF. Based on the CDR3 plus reference TRBV29-1 and TRBJ1-1, the full variable domain is SAVISQKPSRDICQRGTSLTIQCQVDSQVTMMFWYRQQPGQSLTLIATANQGSEATYESGFVIDKFPISRPNLTFSTLTVSNMSPEDSSIYLCSVFRQGAEAFFGQGTRLTVV.

This chain joins TRBV30 and TRBJ2-3; 7 positions agree with TRBD2. CDR1 GTSNPN and CDR2 SVGIG come from the germline V gene (reference sequence). J gave up 1 base and V 4 bases, and 5 bases lay outside the gene matches. CDR3 length: 14 amino acids. The CDR3 is CAWNLRGGTDTQYF. CDR3 DNA sequence: TGTGCCTGGAACCTCCGGGGGGGCACAGATACGCAGTATTTT.

A few counts support this clone. This chain connects TRBV29-1 to TRBJ2-3, with 7 nucleotides matching TRBD2. Germline CDR1 reads SQVTM; CDR2 reads ANQGSEA. J was trimmed by 0 bases and V by 6 bases; bases with no gene match: 9. The CDR3 has 15 residues. As DNA, the CDR3 is TGCAGCGTAGCTAGCGGTTCTACTAGCACAGATACGCAGTATTTT. This gives the protein CSVASGSTSTDTQYF.

This sequence joins TRBV9 and TRBJ2-5, with TRBD1 matching 9 bases. This CDR3 comprises 18 residues. Germline-derived CDR1 and CDR2 are SGDLS and YYNGEE. The V and J ends lost 4 bases and 2 bases, in that order; junction bases with no gene match: 15. DNA of the CDR3: TGTGCCAGCAGCTCCCACAGGGGGAGGACAGGGGATCAAGAGACCCAGTACTTC. The encoded protein is CASSSHRGRTGDQETQYF.

V gene TRBV7-3 combines with J gene TRBJ2-7; the match to TRBD1 covers 9 bases. This CDR3 has 13 residues. Germline V gene data show CDR1 as SGHTA and CDR2 as FQGTGA. V shed 5 bases and J 4 bases; nucleotides not matched to a gene: 3. The CDR3 region is CASSVDRGYEQYF. In DNA form, the CDR3 reads TGTGCCAGCAGCGTCGACAGGGGGTACGAGCAGTACTTC.

The chain carries TRBV30 and TRBJ1-2; D call uncertain. The length of the CDR3 is 11 residues. Germline V gene data show CDR1 as GTSNPN and CDR2 as SVGIG (reference sequence). V was clipped by 2 bases and J by 8 bases, with 9 bases between them. CDR3 sequence (DNA): TGTGCCTGGAGTTTAGGAACAGGCTACACCTTC. This encodes CAWSLGTGYTF.